This TCR beta chain came from a study of T cells in Graves' hyperthyroidism and ophthalmopathy. This clonotype has more than one count but fewer than ten. The TCR beta CDR3 regions underwent amplification using RNA transcripts as the source. Using the HTBI primer set, a first-round RT-PCR was run on the TCR CDR3. TCRdb recomputed calls from the multiplex PCR reads with MiXCR, one row per CDR3 protein. The sample lists 500,000 to 800,000 distinct CDR3 sequences, roughly 15% seen once, with roughly an eighth in the top ten. The PBMCs were taken from approximately 11 ml of fresh peripheral blood. The germline V gene has CDR1 SGHVS and CDR2 FQNEAQ. V was trimmed by 1 base and J by 0 bases, leaving 25 bases between them. The CDR3 spans 21 residues.

The source of this sequence is a woman in her forties or fifties with Graves' ophthalmopathy. The sequenced sample consisted of blood. The V and J genes are TRBV7-8 and TRBJ1-5, with D maybe TRBD1 (6 bases). The CDR3 spells CASSLEFYQGIRMNSNQPQHF. DNA for the CDR3: TGTGCCAGCAGCTTAGAGTTTTACCAGGGGATTCGAATGAATAGCAATCAGCCCCAGCATTTT.